This TCR beta chain is drawn from a study of shared clonotypes between healthy human individuals. Study-wide results and caveats: Several donors held approximately 4.5% of naive CD4 clonotypes in common. The sampled material consisted only of blood, and tissue repertoires are likely to differ.

Original handling: For the immunoSEQ data, sequences were junction-only without quality scores, so filtering differed. Libraries were prepared by immunoSEQ multiplex PCR; TCRdb keeps only in-frame clonotypes and omits some of them. D and trimming come from the DNA, and the V and J calls and clone size come from that table. The table has just over 2,000,000 clones, 85% to 95% seen once. There were no recent acute infections or vaccinations among the donors, who were healthy HIV-negative adults. Unmatched junction bases numbered 3, after V lost 1 base and J lost 0 bases. The CDR3 spans 16 residues. Germline CDR1 and CDR2: LNHNV and YYDKDF (reference sequence). Notes on this clone: Its target is unknown.

The sample comprised naive CD4+ T cells sorted from blood. Subset of the sample: CD45RA+ positively selected. This chain uses TRBV15 with TRBJ1-3; 7 nucleotides match TRBD1. This clonotype was obtained from a man aged 18 to 29 in good health. The CDR3 region has the DNA TGTGCCACCAGCAGAGTAGGGACAGACTCTGGAAACACCATATATTTT. Protein: CATSRVGTDSGNTIYF.